This TCR beta chain was found in a study of T cell changes during pregnancy in multiple sclerosis. The CDR3 totals 15 residues. Deletions cut 0 bases from V and 3 bases from J, with 12 bases between. CDR1 and CDR2 from the germline V gene are LGHNA and YSLEER. Assay: immunoSEQ multiplex PCR; the TCRdb copy retains only in-frame clones and omits some. The sample has 75,000 to 95,000 clones, under 95% seen once. The rearrangement uses TRBV4-3 and TRBJ2-7; a possible D gene is TRBD2 (5 bases). The source of this sequence is a female donor with multiple sclerosis, enrolled in a pregnancy study. Sequencing used peripheral blood, obtained in the first trimester of pregnancy. The CDR3 nucleotides are TGCGCCAGCAGCCAAGATTTACTAGTCGGCTACGAGCAGTACTTC. It translates to CASSQDLLVGYEQYF.